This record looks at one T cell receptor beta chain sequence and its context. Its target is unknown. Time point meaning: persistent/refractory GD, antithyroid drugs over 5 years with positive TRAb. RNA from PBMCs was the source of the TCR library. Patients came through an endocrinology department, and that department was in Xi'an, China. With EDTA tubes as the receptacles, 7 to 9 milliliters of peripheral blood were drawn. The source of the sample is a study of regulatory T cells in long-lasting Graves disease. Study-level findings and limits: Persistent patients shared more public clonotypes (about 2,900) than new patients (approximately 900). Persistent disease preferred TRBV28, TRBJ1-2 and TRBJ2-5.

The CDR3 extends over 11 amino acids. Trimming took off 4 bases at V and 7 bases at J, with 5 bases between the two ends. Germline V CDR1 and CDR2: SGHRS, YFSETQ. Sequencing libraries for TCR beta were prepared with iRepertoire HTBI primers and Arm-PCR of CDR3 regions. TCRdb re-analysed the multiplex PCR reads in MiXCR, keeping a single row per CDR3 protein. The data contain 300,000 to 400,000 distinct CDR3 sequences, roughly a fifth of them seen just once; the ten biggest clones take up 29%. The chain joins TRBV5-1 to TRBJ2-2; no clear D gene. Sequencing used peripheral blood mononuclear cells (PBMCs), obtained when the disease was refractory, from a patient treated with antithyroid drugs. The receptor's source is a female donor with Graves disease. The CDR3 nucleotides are TGCGCCAGCAGCCACCGCGGGGAGCTGTTTTTT. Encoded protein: CASSHRGELFF.